This section outlines one T cell receptor (beta chain) sequence together with its context. Its antigen remains unknown. This entry is derived from a study of T cell responses to AZD1222 COVID-19 vaccine. General study findings and limits: Within unmutated variant regions lay the reported targets of nearly half of spike-specific TCRs. Donor demographics were predominantly white British with a female majority; clonal diversity may be underestimated. The study found vaccine-associated CD4 TCRs spanning spike, dominant at 160-218 and 743-854. Spike-specific TCR repertoires showed rising breadth and depth after two AZD1222 doses.

The CDR3 totals 13 residues. Germline loops: CDR1 SGHTA, CDR2 FQGNSA. The trim removed 4 bases at V and 5 bases at J, leaving 3 bases unmatched. Clones were sequenced by immunoSEQ multiplex PCR, and TCRdb holds only the in-frame ones, with some missing. The sample lists about 160,000 clones; roughly 94% were seen once. The chain has TRBV7-2 and TRBJ1-2, with TRBD1 matching 8 bases. The receptor was derived from an adult who received the AZD1222 COVID-19 vaccine. The sample was peripheral blood, taken 28 days after the second AZD1222 dose. Here the CDR3 DNA reads TGTGCCAGCAGCTACGACAGGGGATATGGCTACACCTTC. Residues: CASSYDRGYGYTF.